Each of the 15 T cell receptor beta chains below was sequenced from the same sample in a study of identifying expanded T cells in peripheral blood. Here immunoSEQ multiplex PCR was the method, and the copy in TCRdb shows in-frame clones only, minus some. Of roughly 84,000 clones in the sample, 85% to 90% were seen once. Material for sequencing was blood. The receptors derive from a person aged 18-70 years in good health.

The chain carries TRBV30 and TRBJ1-6; a weak D match, TRBD1 (6 bases). The CDR3 extends over 14 amino acids. Trimming left V 1 base short and J 9 bases short, with 13 bases between. Germline V gene data show CDR1 as GTSNPN and CDR2 as SVGIG (reference sequence). As DNA, the CDR3 is TGTGCCTGGAGTGAAAACAGGGATTTTTCACCCCTCCACTTT. This encodes CAWSENRDFSPLHF. Full variable domain (outside the CDR3, taken from reference TRBV30 and TRBJ1-6): SQTIHQWPATLVQPVGSPLSLECTVEGTSNPNLYWYRQAAGRGLQLLFYSVGIGQISSEVPQNLSASRPQDRQFILSSKKLLLSDSGFYLCAWSENRDFSPLHFGNGTRLTVT.

The gene calls are TRBV5-4 and TRBJ2-3; no reliable D call. The CDR3 runs 15 residues. Trimming took off 0 bases at V and 0 bases at J, with 8 bases between the two ends. Germline V gene data show CDR1 as SGHNT and CDR2 as YYREEE (reference sequence). The CDR3 reads CASSLAVSSTDTQYF. The CDR3 coding sequence is TGTGCCAGCAGCTTGGCTGTCTCTAGCACAGATACGCAGTATTTT. The whole variable domain, filled in from reference TRBV5-4 and TRBJ2-3, reads ETGVTQSPTHLIKTRGQQVTLRCSSQSGHNTVSWYQQALGQGPQFIFQYYREEENGRGNFPPRFSGLQFPNYSSELNVNALELDDSALYLCASSLAVSSTDTQYFGPGTRLTVL.

V usage is TRBV7-3 and J usage is TRBJ2-2; D is uncertain. Germline V gene lookup returns CDR1 SGHTA and CDR2 FQGTGA. The CDR3 consists of 12 residues. The ends were cut back, 2 bases at V and 5 bases at J, with 3 bases in the middle. CDR3 in DNA: TGTGCCAGCAGCTTAGATACCGGGGAGCTGTTTTTT. Translated, it gives CASSLDTGELFF. Full variable domain (outside the CDR3, taken from reference TRBV7-3 and TRBJ2-2): GAGVSQTPSNKVTEKGKYVELRCDPISGHTALYWYRQSLGQGPEFLIYFQGTGAADDSGLPNDRFFAVRPEGSVSTLKIQRTERGDSAVYLCASSLDTGELFFGEGSRLTVL.

The rearrangement uses TRBV12-5 and TRBJ2-5; 7 positions match TRBD1. J was trimmed by 4 bases and V by 1 base; bases with no gene match: 0. CDR1 and CDR2 (germline): LGHNT, FRNRAP. This CDR3 is 13 amino acids long. CDR3 sequence (DNA): TGTGCTAGTGGTTTGGGACAGGGAGAGACCCAGTACTTC. As protein: CASGLGQGETQYF.

The chain links TRBV9 to TRBJ2-3; D is unclear. The CDR3 consists of 13 residues. Looked up from germline, CDR1 is SGDLS and CDR2 is YYNGEE. Trimming left V 4 bases short and J 4 bases short, with 10 bases between. CDR3 bases: TGTGCCAGCAGCCAATTGGATCCAGATACGCAGTATTTT. Its translation is CASSQLDPDTQYF.

This clone was seen only a few times. The chain employs TRBV30 and TRBJ1-2; 7 nucleotides agree with TRBD1. The V segment lost 5 bases and the J segment 4 bases; nucleotides outside the gene matches: 4. Germline lookup yields CDR1 GTSNPN and CDR2 SVGIG (reference sequence). CDR3 length equals 12 residues. The CDR3 region has the DNA TGTGCCTGGGGCAGGACAGGCTATGGCTACACCTTC. This sequence encodes CAWGRTGYGYTF.

This clone has just one count. The gene calls are TRBV9 and TRBJ2-3; 10 bases agree with TRBD1. Germline V gene data show CDR1 as SGDLS and CDR2 as YYNGEE. V was clipped by 3 bases and J by 3 bases; unmatched bases: 1. This CDR3 has 14 amino acids. The CDR3 coding sequence is TGTGCCAGCAGCGGGGACAGGGGAACAGATACGCAGTATTTT. It encodes CASSGDRGTDTQYF.

The genes are TRBV19 and TRBJ2-5; 9 nucleotides align to TRBD2. The J call could be wrong; TRBJ2-7 is a better fit for the DNA end. This CDR3 is built from 14 residues. In germline, CDR1 is LNHDA, CDR2 SQIVND (reference sequence). CDR3 coding DNA: TGTGCCAGTAGTACACTAGCGGGTAGGGGCGAGCAGTACTTC. Residues: CASSTLAGRGEQYF.

This clone showed up just a few times. The chain joins TRBV6-1 to TRBJ2-7; D call uncertain. This CDR3 comprises 13 residues. Trimming removed 3 bases from V and 3 bases from J, with 9 bases in between. The germline V gene encodes CDR1 MNHNS and CDR2 SASEGT. In nucleotides, the CDR3 is TGTGCCAGCAGTGAGTTGGTGGGCTACGAGCAGTACTTC. Translated, it gives CASSELVGYEQYF.

V usage is TRBV10-3 and J usage is TRBJ1-5; D is undetermined. CDR1 and CDR2 from the germline V gene are ENHRY and SYGVKD. This CDR3 is 14 amino acids long. Trimming shortened V by 6 bases and J by 3 bases, and 12 bases separated the two germline ends. CDR3 residues: CAIRDGRINQPQHF. In DNA form, the CDR3 reads TGTGCCATCAGAGACGGACGGATCAATCAGCCCCAGCATTTT.

The chain links TRBV5-1 to TRBJ2-3, with TRBD2 as a possible D gene (6 bases). The ends were cut back, 5 bases at V and 2 bases at J, with 15 bases in the middle. CDR3 length equals 15 residues. CDR1 and CDR2 (germline): SGHRS, YFSETQ. The CDR3 coding sequence is TGCGCCAGCAGACTGGCGGGGCTAATCACAGATACGCAGTATTTT. Its protein is CASRLAGLITDTQYF.

This sequence joins TRBV9 and TRBJ2-7; D might be TRBD1 or TRBD2, each matching 7 bases. Germline V gives CDR1 SGDLS, CDR2 YYNGEE. V was shortened by 4 bases and J by 6 bases, with 17 bases between the two germline ends. The CDR3 length is 14 residues. CDR3 in amino acids: CASSPRGGGAEQYF. Here the CDR3 DNA reads TGTGCCAGCAGCCCTCGGGGAGGGGGCGCCGAGCAGTACTTC. Full variable domain (remainder filled in from reference TRBV9 and TRBJ2-7): DSGVTQTPKHLITATGQRVTLRCSPRSGDLSVYWYQQSLDQGLQFLIQYYNGEERAKGNILERFSAQQFPDLHSELNLSSLELGDSALYFCASSPRGGGAEQYFGPGTRLTVT.

The chain has TRBV20-1 and TRBJ1-3; D unresolved. The germline V gene has CDR1 DFQATT and CDR2 SNEGSKA (reference sequence). The CDR3 has 11 residues. V lost 5 bases to trimming and J lost 0 bases, with 2 bases between them. In DNA, the CDR3 is TGCAGTGCTTACTCTGGAAACACCATATATTTT. Its translation: CSAYSGNTIYF.

The rearrangement uses TRBV6-6 and TRBJ2-5; 9 bases agree with TRBD2. The CDR3 extends over 15 amino acids. CDR1 MNHNY and CDR2 SVGAGI come from the germline V gene (reference sequence). The ends lost 4 bases at V and 2 bases at J; junction bases unmatched: 5. This chain's CDR3 is CASSSGTSRQETQYF. The CDR3 bases are TGTGCCAGCAGTTCAGGGACTAGCCGACAAGAGACCCAGTACTTC.

The chain links TRBV19 to TRBJ1-2; D may be TRBD1 (6 bases). CDR1 and CDR2 from the germline V gene are LNHDA and SQIVND (reference sequence). The V gene lost 3 bases and the J gene lost 5 bases, with 13 bases spanning the gap. The CDR3 loop spans 14 amino acids. CDR3 nucleotides: TGTGCCAGTAGTATCGGACAGACTCGATATGGCTACACCTTC. Translation: CASSIGQTRYGYTF.